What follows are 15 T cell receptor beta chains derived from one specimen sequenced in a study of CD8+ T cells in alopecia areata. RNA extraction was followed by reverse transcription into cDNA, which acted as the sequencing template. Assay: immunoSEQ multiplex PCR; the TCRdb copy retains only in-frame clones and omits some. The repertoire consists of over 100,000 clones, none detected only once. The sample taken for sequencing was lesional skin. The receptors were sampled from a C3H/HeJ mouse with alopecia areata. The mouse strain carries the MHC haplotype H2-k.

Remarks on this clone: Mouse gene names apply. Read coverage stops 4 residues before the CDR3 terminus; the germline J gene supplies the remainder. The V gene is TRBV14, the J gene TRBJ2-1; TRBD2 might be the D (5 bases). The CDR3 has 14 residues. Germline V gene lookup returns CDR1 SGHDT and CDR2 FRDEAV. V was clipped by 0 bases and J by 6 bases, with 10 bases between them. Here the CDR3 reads CASSFLAWGAEQFF. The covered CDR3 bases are TGTGCCAGCAGTTTCTTGGCTTGGGGTGCT.

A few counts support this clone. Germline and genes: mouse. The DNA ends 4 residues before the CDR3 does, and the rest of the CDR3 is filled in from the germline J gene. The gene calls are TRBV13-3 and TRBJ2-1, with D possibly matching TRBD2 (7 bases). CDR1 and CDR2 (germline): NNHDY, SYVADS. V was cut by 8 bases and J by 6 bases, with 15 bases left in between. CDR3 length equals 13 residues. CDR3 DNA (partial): TGTGCCAGTCGGGGGGCCAGGGGTGCT. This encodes CASRGARGA. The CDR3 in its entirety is CASRGARGAEQFF.

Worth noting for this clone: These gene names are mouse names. CDR3 bases read: TGCACCTGCAGTGCAGCTTTAGGGGGCCCC. Amino acid sequence: CTCSAALGGP. The CDR3 in full is CTCSAALGGPDYTF. The chain joins TRBV1 to TRBJ1-2; 7 bases line up with TRBD1. The sequenced fragment ends 4 residues before the CDR3 boundary, so the rest is inferred from the germline J gene. CDR3 length: 14 residues. Looked up from germline, CDR1 is NSQYPW and CDR2 is LRSPGD (reference sequence).

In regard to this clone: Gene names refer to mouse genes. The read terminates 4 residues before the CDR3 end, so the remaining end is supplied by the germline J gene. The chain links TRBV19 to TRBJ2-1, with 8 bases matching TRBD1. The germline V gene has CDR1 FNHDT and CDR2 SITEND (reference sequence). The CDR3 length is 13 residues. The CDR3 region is CASSIQGAAEQFF. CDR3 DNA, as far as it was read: TGTGCCAGCAGTATTCAGGGGGCGGCT.

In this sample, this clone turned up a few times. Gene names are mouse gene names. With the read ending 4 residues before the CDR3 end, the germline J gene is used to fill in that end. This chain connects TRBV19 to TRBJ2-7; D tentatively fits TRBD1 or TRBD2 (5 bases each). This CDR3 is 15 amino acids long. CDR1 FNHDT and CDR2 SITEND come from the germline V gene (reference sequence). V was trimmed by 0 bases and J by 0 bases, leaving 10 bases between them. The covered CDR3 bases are TGTGCCAGCAGTATAGGGGGCTCTAGCTCCTAT. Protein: CASSIGGSSSY. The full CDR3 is CASSIGGSSSYEQYF.

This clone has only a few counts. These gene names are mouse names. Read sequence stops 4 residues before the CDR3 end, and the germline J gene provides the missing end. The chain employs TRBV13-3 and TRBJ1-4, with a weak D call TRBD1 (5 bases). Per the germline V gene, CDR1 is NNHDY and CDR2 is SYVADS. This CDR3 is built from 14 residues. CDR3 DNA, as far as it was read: TGTGCCAGCAGTGATGCCCAGGGCGGCGAA. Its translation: CASSDAQGGE. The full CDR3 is CASSDAQGGERLFF.

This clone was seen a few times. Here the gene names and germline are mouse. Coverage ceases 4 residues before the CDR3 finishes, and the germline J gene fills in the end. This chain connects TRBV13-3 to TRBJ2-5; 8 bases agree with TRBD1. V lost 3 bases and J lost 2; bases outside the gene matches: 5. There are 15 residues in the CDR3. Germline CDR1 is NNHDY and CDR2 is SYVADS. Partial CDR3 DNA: TGTGCCAGCAGTGGACAGGGGAAGACCCAAGAC. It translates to CASSGQGKTQD. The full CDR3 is CASSGQGKTQDTQYF.

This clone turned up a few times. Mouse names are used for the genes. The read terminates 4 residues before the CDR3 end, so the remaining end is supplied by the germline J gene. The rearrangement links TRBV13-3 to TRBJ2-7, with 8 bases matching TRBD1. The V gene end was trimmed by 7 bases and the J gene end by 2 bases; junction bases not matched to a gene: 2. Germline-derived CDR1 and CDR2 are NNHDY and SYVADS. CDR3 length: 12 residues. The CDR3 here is CASGRGPYEQYF. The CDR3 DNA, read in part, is TGTGCCAGCGGCAGGGGGCCCTAT.

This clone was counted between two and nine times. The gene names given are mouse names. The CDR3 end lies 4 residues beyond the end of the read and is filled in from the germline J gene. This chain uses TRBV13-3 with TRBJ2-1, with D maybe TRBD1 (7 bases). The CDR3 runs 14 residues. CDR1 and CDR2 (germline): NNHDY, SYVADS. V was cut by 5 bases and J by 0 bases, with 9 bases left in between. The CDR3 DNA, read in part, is TGTGCCAGCAGCAGGGGGGATAACTATGCT. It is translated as CASSRGDNYA. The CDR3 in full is CASSRGDNYAEQFF.

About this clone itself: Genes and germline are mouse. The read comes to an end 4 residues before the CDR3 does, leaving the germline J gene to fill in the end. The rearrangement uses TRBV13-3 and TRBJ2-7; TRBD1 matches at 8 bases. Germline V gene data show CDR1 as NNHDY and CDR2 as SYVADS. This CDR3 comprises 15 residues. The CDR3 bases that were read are TGTGCCAGCAGTGATGTTGGACAGGGACGGGAT. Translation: CASSDVGQGRD. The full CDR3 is CASSDVGQGRDEQYF.

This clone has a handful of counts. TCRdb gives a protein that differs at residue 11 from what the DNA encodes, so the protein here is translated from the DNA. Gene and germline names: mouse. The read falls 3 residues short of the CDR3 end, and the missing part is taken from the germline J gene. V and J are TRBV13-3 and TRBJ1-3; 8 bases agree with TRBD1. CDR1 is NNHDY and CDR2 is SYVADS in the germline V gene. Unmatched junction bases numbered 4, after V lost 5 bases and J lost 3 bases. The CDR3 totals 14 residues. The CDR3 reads CASRDREDGNTLYF. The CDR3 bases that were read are TGTGCCAGCAGGGACAGGGAGGATGGAAATACG.

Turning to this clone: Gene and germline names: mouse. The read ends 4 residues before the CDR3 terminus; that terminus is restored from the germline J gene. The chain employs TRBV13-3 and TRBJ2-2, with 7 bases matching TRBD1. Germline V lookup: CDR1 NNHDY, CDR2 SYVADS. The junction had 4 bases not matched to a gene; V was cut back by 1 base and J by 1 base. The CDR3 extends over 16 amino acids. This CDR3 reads CASSDQDRKNTGQLYF. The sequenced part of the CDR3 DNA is TGTGCCAGCAGTGATCAGGACAGGAAAAACACCGGG.

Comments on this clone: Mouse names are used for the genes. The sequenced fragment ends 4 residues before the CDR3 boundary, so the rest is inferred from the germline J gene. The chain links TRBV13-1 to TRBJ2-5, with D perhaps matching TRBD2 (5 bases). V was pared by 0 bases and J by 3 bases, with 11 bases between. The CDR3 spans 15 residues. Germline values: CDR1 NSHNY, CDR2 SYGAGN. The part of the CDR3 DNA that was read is TGTGCCAGCAGTGATGGATCTGGGAGGCAAGAC. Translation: CASSDGSGRQD. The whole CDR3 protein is CASSDGSGRQDTQYF.

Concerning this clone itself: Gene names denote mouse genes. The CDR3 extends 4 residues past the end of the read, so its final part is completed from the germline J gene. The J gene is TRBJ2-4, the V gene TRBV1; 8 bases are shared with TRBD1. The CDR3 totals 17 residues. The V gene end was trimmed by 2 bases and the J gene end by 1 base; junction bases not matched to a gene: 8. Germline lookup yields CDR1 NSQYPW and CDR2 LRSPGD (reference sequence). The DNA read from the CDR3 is TGCACCTGCAGTGCAACTCCAGGGGGCGGAGGTCAAAAC. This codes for CTCSATPGGGGQN. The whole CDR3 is CTCSATPGGGGQNTLYF.

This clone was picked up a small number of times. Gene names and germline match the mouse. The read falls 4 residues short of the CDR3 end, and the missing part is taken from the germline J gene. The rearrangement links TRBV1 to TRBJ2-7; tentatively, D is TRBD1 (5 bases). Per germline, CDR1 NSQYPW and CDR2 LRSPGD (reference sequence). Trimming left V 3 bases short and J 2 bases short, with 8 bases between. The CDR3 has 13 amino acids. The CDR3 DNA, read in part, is TGCACCTGCAGTGCCTCGACAGCCTAT. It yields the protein CTCSASTAY. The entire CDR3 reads CTCSASTAYEQYF. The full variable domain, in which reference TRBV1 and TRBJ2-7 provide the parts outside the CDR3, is VTLLEQNPRWRLVPRGQAVNLRCILKNSQYPWMSWYQQDLQKQLQWLFTLRSPGDKEVKSLPGADYLATRVTDTELRLQVANMSQGRTLYCTCSASTAYEQYFGPGTRLTVL.